The rows below give T cell receptor beta chains drawn from one sample of a study of early T cells in non-severe SARS-CoV-2 infection. A single record per CDR3 protein comes from TCRdb applying MiXCR to the 5' RACE reads. This sample has approximately 66,000 distinct CDR3 sequences, with around 12% found just once. Sequencing used whole blood, obtained at baseline. The receptor source for this set is an adult who was a healthcare worker with PCR-confirmed SARS-CoV-2 infection or an uninfected control (not recorded which). The donor label of this sample is uncertain. Both conserved end residues are trimmed from each CDR3.

J | V | CDR3
TRBJ1-2 | TRBV6-5 | ASSSRHGSGYT
TRBJ2-2 | TRBV9 | ASRPPGVTGELF
TRBJ2-5 | TRBV11-2 | ASSFSPDREETQY
TRBJ1-1 | TRBV12-3/TRBV12-4 | ASSYLGTEAF
TRBJ1-2 | TRBV10-3 | AIRPGQNYGYT
TRBJ1-1 | TRBV2 | ASSGQKNTEAF
TRBJ2-3 | TRBV6-5 | ASSPRSLGDTQY
TRBJ1-1 | TRBV6-2/TRBV6-3 | ASSYSTVNTEAF
TRBJ2-5 | TRBV12-3/TRBV12-4 | ASSTGTSRPRETQY
TRBJ1-3 | TRBV6-1 | ASSTQPASGNTIY
TRBJ1-2 | TRBV20-1 | SARPPGQGAPGYT
TRBJ2-3 | TRBV20-1 | SASGGGSGADTQY
TRBJ2-1 | TRBV7-2 | ASSLVHTTSGLTYNEQF
TRBJ1-2 | TRBV4-1 | ASSQVDVQGKRT
TRBJ2-3 | TRBV27 | ASSLARGFGTDTQY
TRBJ2-1 | TRBV12-3/TRBV12-4 | ASSLGTAYNEQF
TRBJ2-3 | TRBV7-9 | ASSPRRSLDRGQIRSTDTQY
TRBJ2-5 | TRBV7-9 | ASSLTSGGPYQETQY
TRBJ2-3 | TRBV19 | ASSIGAGSSTDTQY
TRBJ1-1 | TRBV12-3/TRBV12-4 | ASSANRGREAF
TRBJ2-3 | TRBV6-5 | ASSYSGRIDTDTQY
TRBJ1-1 | TRBV12-3/TRBV12-4 | ASSLLQGAHTEAF
TRBJ2-3 | TRBV6-2/TRBV6-3 | ASSYPDTQY
TRBJ2-6 | TRBV7-2 | ASSQRQGTGANVLT
TRBJ2-2 | TRBV5-1 | ASRRSGTENTGELF
TRBJ2-3 | TRBV7-6 | ASSSRTVYGGASDTQY
TRBJ1-1 | TRBV12-3/TRBV12-4 | ASSPRTTEAF
TRBJ2-2 | TRBV7-7 | ASSTRQGPTGELF
TRBJ2-5 | TRBV5-1 | ASSSQGAPQETQY
TRBJ1-1 | TRBV20-1 | STGGTEAF
TRBJ2-1 | TRBV12-3/TRBV12-4 | ASSLSRGSEQF
TRBJ2-5 | TRBV3-1 | ASSQPTRNQETQY
TRBJ2-1 | TRBV4-2 | ASSQDSASPNEQF
TRBJ1-2 | TRBV7-8 | ASSLGGSPYGYT
TRBJ2-1 | TRBV25-1 | ASSEHSLVLYNEQF
TRBJ2-1 | TRBV5-5 | ASSLGAGVFDEQF
TRBJ2-2 | TRBV11-2 | ASSLRRFTGELF
TRBJ1-4 | TRBV19 | ASSTTWGNEKLF
TRBJ1-2 | TRBV5-1 | ASSPLTGGDGYT
TRBJ2-3 | TRBV5-1 | ASSEASSTDTRY
TRBJ2-5 | TRBV9 | ASSAGTIQETQY
TRBJ1-1 | TRBV30 | AWTQGRGSTEAF